This T cell receptor beta chain was sequenced for a study of T cell responses to AZD1222 COVID-19 vaccine. Study-wide results and limits: The donors showed a predominance of white British ancestry and of females, with possible underestimation of clonal diversity. No repertoire was sampled before or during the peak T cell response, only after it. Baseline testing showed seropositivity in only five or six AZD1222 recipients. Vaccine-associated CD4 TCRs ranged over spike, dominating at 160-218 and 743-854.

CDR3 length equals 13 residues. The V gene's germline CDR1 is SQVTM and CDR2 ANQGSEA. Unmatched junction bases numbered 4, after V lost 4 bases and J lost 4 bases. Note on this clone: Its target is not known.

The data were produced by immunoSEQ multiplex PCR, yet TCRdb's version contains in-frame clones alone and is incomplete. The repertoire has roughly 120,000 clones, roughly nine tenths of them found once; the top ten carry 3.5% to 4.5%. The clonotype comes from an adult in good health. The sample was peripheral blood, taken on day 0 of AZD1222 vaccination. V is TRBV29-1 and J is TRBJ2-3; 8 positions match TRBD1. In DNA, the CDR3 is TGCAGCGTTGCCAGGGGGCGCGCAGATACGCAGTATTTT. It codes for CSVARGRADTQYF.